These 20 T cell receptor beta chains originate from one sample sequenced in a study of blood T cell repertoires in COVID-19. Assay used: immunoSEQ multiplex PCR; TCRdb lists only in-frame clones, some missing. In the table there are 150,000 or so clones, 79% of which are singletons. Sequencing was performed on peripheral blood. The receptors derive from a woman in her 70s with COVID-19, enrolled during active disease.

This chain uses TRBV6-2 or TRBV6-3 with TRBJ1-2; 8 positions agree with TRBD1. The germline gives CDR1 MNHEY, CDR2 SVGEGT. The CDR3 covers 15 residues. The ends lost 4 bases at V and 8 bases at J; junction bases unmatched: 12. The CDR3 sequence: CASSSPDRVLLGYTF. The CDR3 nucleotides are TGTGCCAGCAGTTCGCCGGACAGGGTTTTGTTAGGCTACACCTTC.

The J gene is TRBJ1-1, the V gene TRBV11-3, with 10 bases fitting TRBD1. CDR1 SGHNT and CDR2 YENEEA come from the germline V gene. The length of the CDR3 is 16 residues. Trimming at V came to 3 bases and at J to 5 bases, leaving 9 bases not matched to a gene. In DNA, the CDR3 is TGTGCCAGCAGCTTCATAACCGGGACAGGGGAAACTGAAGCTTTCTTT. Amino acid sequence: CASSFITGTGETEAFF.

V usage is TRBV5-1 and J usage is TRBJ2-5; 12 nucleotides align to TRBD1. The CDR3 extends over 14 amino acids. The junction had 3 bases not matched to a gene; V was cut back by 4 bases and J by 5 bases. Germline loops: CDR1 SGHRS, CDR2 YFSETQ. The CDR3 sequence is CASSPGQGAETQYF. The CDR3 nucleotides read TGCGCCAGCAGCCCGGGACAGGGGGCCGAGACCCAGTACTTC.

This clone is labeled as medium-sized. The V and J genes are TRBV7-9 and TRBJ1-2; D is ambiguous. Germline V gives CDR1 SEHNR, CDR2 FQNEAQ (reference sequence). The CDR3 sequence is 16 residues long. Trimming took 5 bases from V and 3 from J, leaving 19 bases between them. The CDR3 coding sequence is TGTGCCAGCAGCCCCCAACTTGGGGAGTTTTACTATGGCTACACCTTC. It translates to CASSPQLGEFYYGYTF.

This sequence joins TRBV19 and TRBJ2-7; TRBD2 matches 7 bases. The CDR3 spans 14 residues. The J segment lost 3 bases and the V segment lost 5 bases, leaving 7 bases of the junction unmatched. Per the germline V gene, CDR1 is LNHDA and CDR2 is SQIVND (reference sequence). This CDR3 reads CASSLGAGDYEQYF. The CDR3 DNA reads as TGTGCCAGTAGTCTAGGCGCGGGAGACTACGAGCAGTACTTC.

This sequence joins TRBV5-1 and TRBJ1-5; D call uncertain. With 0 bases removed from V and 3 bases from J, the gap between germline ends came to 7 bases. The germline V gene has CDR1 SGHRS and CDR2 YFSETQ. The CDR3 is made up of 14 amino acids. The DNA of the CDR3 is TGCGCCAGCAGCTTGGACAGCCCCAATCAGCCCCAGCATTTT. This translates into CASSLDSPNQPQHF.

The gene calls are TRBV12-3 or TRBV12-4 and TRBJ1-5; D call uncertain. The CDR3 has 13 residues. V lost 5 bases and J lost 6, with 11 bases in between. CDR3 bases: TGTGCCAGCAGTCCCCCAGGCCTTCAGCCCCAGCATTTT. Translating gives CASSPPGLQPQHF.

This sequence joins TRBV11-2 and TRBJ2-5, with D unclear. V lost 5 bases and J lost 4, with 14 bases in between. CDR3 size: 14 residues. Per germline, CDR1 SGHAT and CDR2 FQNNGV. This CDR3 is CASSLHDPGETQYF. The CDR3 nucleotides are TGTGCCAGCAGCCTACACGATCCGGGAGAGACCCAGTACTTC.

This rearrangement joins TRBV5-4 to TRBJ2-1; 11 bases match TRBD2. Germline V gene sequence: CDR1 SGHNT, CDR2 YYREEE (reference sequence). CDR3 length: 14 amino acids. After removal of 4 bases from V and 7 bases from J, the junction contained 4 bases not matched to a gene. CDR3 nucleotide sequence: TGTGCCAGCAGCCTAGCGGGGGGATTTAATGAGCAGTTCTTC. Protein product: CASSLAGGFNEQFF.

The CDR3 reads CASSLGTSGVHVYEQYF. DNA for the CDR3: TGTGCCAGCAGCTTAGGGACTAGCGGGGTTCACGTCTACGAGCAGTACTTC. The chain couples TRBV7-6 to TRBJ2-7; the match to TRBD2 covers 12 bases. With V trimmed by 1 base and J by 3 bases, 7 bases remained unmatched. Germline V gives CDR1 SGHVS, CDR2 FNYEAQ. The CDR3 spans 17 residues.

The rearrangement uses TRBV28 and TRBJ2-1; TRBD2 aligns across 7 bases. V gave up 7 bases and J gave up 4 bases; unmatched junction bases: 4. The length of the CDR3 is 13 residues. The germline V gene encodes CDR1 MDHEN and CDR2 SYDVKM. The CDR3 DNA sequence: TGTGCCAGCAAGGGGACTATGTACAATGAGCAGTTCTTC. Amino acid sequence: CASKGTMYNEQFF.

V usage is TRBV25-1 and J usage is TRBJ1-2; maybe TRBD1 (5 bases). Germline CDR1 and CDR2: MGHDK and SYGVNS. V gave up 6 bases and J gave up 8 bases, with 16 bases separating them. The CDR3 is 13 amino acids. CDR3 sequence (DNA): TGTGCCAGCAGAAAGGGAGGGGAAGAGGGCTACACCTTC. Translated: CASRKGGEEGYTF.

The chain uses TRBV21-1 and TRBJ1-1. TRBV21-1 is reported as a pseudogene. The CDR3 contains 11 residues. CDR3 region: CAREGRGGVFF. As DNA, the CDR3 is TGTGCCAGAGAGGGCCGTGGAGGGGTTTTCTTT.

The V gene is TRBV18, the J gene TRBJ2-7; D perhaps matches TRBD2 (6 bases). CDR1 and CDR2 (germline): KGHSH, LQKENI. The CDR3 consists of 15 residues. V was shortened by 6 bases and J by 0 bases, with 15 bases between the two germline ends. CDR3 DNA: TGTGCCAGCTCCTTCCAGAACGGGGGCTCCTACGAGCAGTACTTC. This codes for CASSFQNGGSYEQYF.

This CDR3 reads CASSQGVGWETQYF. The CDR3, as DNA: TGTGCCAGCAGCCAAGGGGTGGGCTGGGAGACCCAGTACTTC. This chain joins TRBV4-2 and TRBJ2-5; no definite D call. V was shortened by 1 base and J by 5 bases, with 11 bases between the two germline ends. This CDR3 is 14 amino acids long. Germline V CDR1 and CDR2: LGHNA, YNFKEQ.

V is TRBV5-5 and J is TRBJ2-7; maybe TRBD2 (5 bases). The germline V gene encodes CDR1 SGHKS and CDR2 YYEKEE (reference sequence). This CDR3 has 13 amino acids. Between the trimmed V and J ends, which lost 4 bases and 0 bases, there was a span of 8 bases. This CDR3 is CASSRTFSYEQYF. In DNA form, the CDR3 reads TGTGCCAGCAGCCGGACTTTCTCCTACGAGCAGTACTTC.

The rearrangement joins TRBV12-2 to TRBJ1-1. TRBV12-2 has pseudogene status. CDR3 length: 14 residues. The DNA of the CDR3 is TGTGCAAGTCGCTTTGCGGGGCGGGCCCCGGGAGCTTTCTTT. Its protein is CASRFAGRAPGAFF.

The V gene is TRBV13, the J gene TRBJ2-1; D unresolved. Trimming shortened V by 0 bases and J by 6 bases, and 6 bases separated the two germline ends. CDR1 PRHDT and CDR2 FYEKMQ come from the germline V gene (reference sequence). The length of the CDR3 is 13 residues. In DNA, the CDR3 is TGTGCCAGCAGCTTAGGGACTCTCAATGAGCAGTTCTTC. Amino acids: CASSLGTLNEQFF.

The chain employs TRBV3-1 (or the pseudogene TRBV3-2) and TRBJ1-4; possible D gene TRBD1, 5 bases. The CDR3 runs to 13 residues. The V gene's germline CDR1 is LGHDT and CDR2 YNNKEL (reference sequence). V dropped 5 bases and J dropped 4 bases, with 8 bases sitting between them. This CDR3 is CASSGTDNEKLFF. The CDR3 bases are TGTGCCAGCAGCGGGACTGATAATGAAAAACTGTTTTTT.

The J gene is TRBJ2-2, the V gene TRBV4-2; D is perhaps TRBD2 (6 bases). The V gene lost 1 base and the J gene lost 6 bases, with 18 bases spanning the gap. Per germline, CDR1 LGHNA and CDR2 YNFKEQ. The CDR3 runs 17 residues. CDR3 sequence (DNA): TGTGCCAGCAGCCAAGGAATGGGCGCGGGGAATCCCGGGGAGCTGTTTTTT. The encoded protein is CASSQGMGAGNPGELFF.